This T cell receptor (beta chain) was sequenced for a study of cytomegalovirus exposure and HLA in healthy donors. Clones were read by immunoSEQ multiplex PCR, and TCRdb kept only the in-frame ones, dropping some. The sample yields more than 120,000 clones, approximately 86% seen once. Overall study results and limits: Confirmation was obtained in vitro that a few CMV-associated chains are specific for CMV antigens.

Of note for this clone: Antigen unknown.

The germline V gene encodes CDR1 SGHRS and CDR2 YFSETQ. V dropped 3 bases and J dropped 0; count of bases not matched to a gene: 3. The CDR3 is made up of 15 amino acids. Sequencing was done on a sample of PBMCs. This TCR was sampled from a man in his late teens or twenties in good health and CMV-seropositive. This chain links TRBV5-1 with TRBJ1-3; 7 nucleotides align to TRBD1. In nucleotides, the CDR3 is TGCGCCAGCAGCTCAACAGGGGACTCTGGAAACACCATATATTTT. It specifies CASSSTGDSGNTIYF.